Following are 23 T cell receptor beta chains from one sample sequenced in a study of blood T cell repertoires in COVID-19. The repertoire was sequenced with immunoSEQ multiplex PCR; TCRdb's copy has only in-frame clones and lacks some. The sample consists of over 450,000 clones, roughly 89% of them appearing once. The sequencing sample was made of peripheral blood. The receptors derive from a woman in her forties or fifties with COVID-19, enrolled during active disease.

This clone turned up a few times. This sequence joins TRBV6-5 and TRBJ1-1; possibly TRBD1 for D (5 bases). This CDR3 comprises 13 residues. Germline V gene sequence: CDR1 MNHEY, CDR2 SVGAGI. Trimming took 8 bases from V and 1 from J, leaving 11 bases between them. Written as DNA, the CDR3 is TGTGCCAGCCATTGGGGGGGGAACACTGAAGCTTTCTTT. Translation: CASHWGGNTEAFF.

This chain links TRBV11-2 with TRBJ2-1; D is possibly TRBD2 (5 bases). With 1 base removed from V and 9 bases from J, the gap between germline ends came to 13 bases. Germline V gives CDR1 SGHAT, CDR2 FQNNGV. The CDR3 loop spans 14 amino acids. This CDR3 reads CASSLGLNAGEQFF. The CDR3 region has the DNA TGTGCCAGCAGCTTAGGGCTAAACGCGGGTGAGCAGTTCTTC. The full variable domain, with the rest looked up from reference TRBV11-2 and TRBJ2-1, is EAGVAQSPRYKIIEKRQSVAFWCNPISGHATLYWYQQILGQGPKLLIQFQNNGVVDDSQLPKDRFSAERLKGVDSTLKIQPAKLEDSAVYLCASSLGLNAGEQFFGPGTRLTVL.

The chain carries TRBV6-5 and TRBJ1-4; D call uncertain. The CDR3 consists of 11 residues. Trimming pared 7 bases from V and 8 bases from J, leaving 8 bases between. Per germline, CDR1 MNHEY and CDR2 SVGAGI. The CDR3 region has the DNA TGTGCCAGCAAATCAGGAGAAAAACTGTTTTTT. This sequence encodes CASKSGEKLFF.

The rearrangement uses TRBV6-6 and TRBJ1-1; TRBD1 matches at 10 bases. V lost 4 bases to trimming and J lost 5 bases; unmatched junction nucleotides: 10. The CDR3 has 16 amino acids. Per germline, CDR1 MNHNY and CDR2 SVGAGI (reference sequence). DNA for the CDR3: TGTGCCAGCAGTTCCTCCGGGACAGGGGTAGAGACTGAAGCTTTCTTT. Protein: CASSSSGTGVETEAFF.

To note about this clone: Other nucleotide sequences from this sample produce the same CDR3. The V gene is TRBV29-1, the J gene TRBJ1-1; D is uncertain. The CDR3 is 11 residues long. Trimming shortened V by 6 bases and J by 6 bases, and 11 bases separated the two germline ends. Looked up from germline, CDR1 is SQVTM and CDR2 is ANQGSEA. CDR3 protein: CSVVPRAEAFF. In DNA form, the CDR3 reads TGCAGCGTCGTTCCGCGCGCTGAAGCTTTCTTT.

This rearrangement joins TRBV10-3 to TRBJ1-2; 11 positions agree with TRBD1. The trim removed 8 bases at V and 5 bases at J, leaving 7 bases unmatched. The CDR3 is made up of 14 amino acids. Germline-derived CDR1 and CDR2 are ENHRY and SYGVKD. The CDR3 nucleotides read TGTGCCATCCGAGCGGGACAGGGGGGTTATGGCTACACCTTC. Protein sequence: CAIRAGQGGYGYTF.

This rearrangement joins TRBV6-6 to TRBJ1-4; 10 bases align to TRBD1. CDR1 is MNHNY, CDR2 SVGAGI, per germline (reference sequence). The V gene end was trimmed by 6 bases and the J gene end by 8 bases; junction bases not matched to a gene: 6. This CDR3 has 14 residues. As DNA, the CDR3 is TGTGCCAGCAGCCGTGGACAGGGGGGGGAAAAACTGTTTTTT. Translating it yields CASSRGQGGEKLFF.

This clone showed up just once. In DNA, the CDR3 is TGTGCCAGCAGCCTAGGAGGAAACACCATATATTTT. Amino acids: CASSLGGNTIYF. This chain links TRBV12-3 or TRBV12-4 with TRBJ1-3; D unresolved. V was cut by 6 bases and J by 4 bases, with 7 bases left in between. This CDR3 contains 12 residues.

The V call is TRBV7-9, the J call TRBJ1-2; D possibly corresponds to TRBD1 (6 bases). CDR1 is SEHNR and CDR2 is FQNEAQ in the germline V gene (reference sequence). This CDR3 contains 15 residues. V lost 1 base to trimming and J lost 10 bases, with 19 bases between them. Here the CDR3 reads CASSLGSDLGGDYTF. CDR3 coding DNA: TGTGCCAGCAGCTTAGGGTCCGACCTAGGGGGTGACTACACCTTC.

The rearrangement uses TRBV28 and TRBJ1-2, with 8 bases lining up with TRBD1. V shed 7 bases, J shed 0 bases, and the junction held 4 bases outside the gene matches. Germline V CDR1 and CDR2: MDHEN, SYDVKM. This CDR3 spans 14 amino acids. In DNA form, the CDR3 reads TGTGCCAGCAAACCGGACAGGGCTAACTATGGCTACACCTTC. Encoded protein: CASKPDRANYGYTF.

The chain is built from TRBV30 and TRBJ1-3; D is perhaps TRBD1 (6 bases). Germline V lookup: CDR1 GTSNPN, CDR2 SVGIG (reference sequence). The ends were cut back, 8 bases at V and 0 bases at J, with 17 bases in the middle. CDR3 length: 15 amino acids. CDR3 amino acids: CAPRGGSSSGNTIYF. CDR3 in DNA: TGTGCCCCCCGGGGGGGCTCTAGCTCTGGAAACACCATATATTTT.

V usage is TRBV6-5 and J usage is TRBJ1-1; D might be TRBD1 (6 bases). Germline assignment: CDR1 MNHEY and CDR2 SVGAGI. The CDR3 is 14 amino acids. The V end lost 9 bases, the J end lost 1 base, and 15 bases lay between the germline ends. The DNA of the CDR3 is TGTGCCAGTTTTAACCAGGGGACGAACACTGAAGCTTTCTTT. It specifies CASFNQGTNTEAFF.

The rearrangement links TRBV5-1 to TRBJ1-1; D is uncertain. V lost 7 bases to trimming and J lost 4 bases, with 8 bases between them. Germline lookup yields CDR1 SGHRS and CDR2 YFSETQ. The CDR3 loop spans 11 amino acids. Written as DNA, the CDR3 is TGCGCCAGCGTGGGAGGCACTGAAGCTTTCTTT. This sequence encodes CASVGGTEAFF. Together with reference TRBV5-1 and TRBJ1-1, the CDR3 gives the full variable domain: KAGVTQTPRYLIKTRGQQVTLSCSPISGHRSVSWYQQTPGQGLQFLFEYFSETQRNKGNFPGRFSGRQFSNSRSEMNVSTLELGDSALYLCASVGGTEAFFGQGTRLTVV.

The V call is TRBV12-5, the J call TRBJ2-3; 8 nucleotides line up with TRBD1. CDR3 length: 13 amino acids. The V and J ends lost 5 bases and 3 bases, in that order; junction bases with no gene match: 1. Germline V CDR1 and CDR2: LGHNT, FRNRAP. The CDR3 nucleotides are TGTGCTAGTGGTGGACAGGGAACAGATACGCAGTATTTT. Its protein product is CASGGQGTDTQYF.

This chain connects TRBV5-1 to TRBJ1-6; tentative D call: TRBD1 (6 bases). Germline loops: CDR1 SGHRS, CDR2 YFSETQ. There are 14 residues in the CDR3. V was shortened by 4 bases and J by 7 bases, with 12 bases between the two germline ends. The CDR3 nucleotides are TGCGCCAGCAGCACAGGGACCGACAATTCACCCCTCCACTTT. Residues: CASSTGTDNSPLHF. The complete variable domain, with remaining parts taken from reference TRBV5-1 and TRBJ1-6, reads KAGVTQTPRYLIKTRGQQVTLSCSPISGHRSVSWYQQTPGQGLQFLFEYFSETQRNKGNFPGRFSGRQFSNSRSEMNVSTLELGDSALYLCASSTGTDNSPLHFGNGTRLTVT.

J is TRBJ2-3 and V is TRBV3-1 (or the pseudogene TRBV3-2), with TRBD2 matching over 13 bases. V shed 3 bases and J 4 bases; nucleotides not matched to a gene: 7. This CDR3 spans 17 amino acids. The V gene's germline CDR1 is LGHDT and CDR2 YNNKEL (reference sequence). The CDR3 region has the DNA TGTGCCAGCAGCCACCTGGGGACTAGCGGGAACGCAGATACGCAGTATTTT. It yields the protein CASSHLGTSGNADTQYF.

This sequence joins TRBV30 and TRBJ2-7, with TRBD2 matching 8 bases. The germline V gene encodes CDR1 GTSNPN and CDR2 SVGIG (reference sequence). The CDR3 is 17 amino acids. The ends lost 2 bases at V and 5 bases at J; junction bases unmatched: 17. CDR3 nucleotide sequence: TGTGCCTGGAGTCCTATGACAGGCCGGGGGGGGGTCGACGAGCAGTACTTC. Its translation: CAWSPMTGRGGVDEQYF.

The CDR3 sequence: CASSPGLTSGNTIYF. The CDR3 coding sequence is TGTGCCAGCAGCCCGGGACTGACCTCTGGAAACACCATATATTTT. The J gene is TRBJ1-3, the V gene TRBV9, with TRBD1 as a possible D gene (5 bases). The germline V gene has CDR1 SGDLS and CDR2 YYNGEE. V was clipped by 4 bases and J by 0 bases, with 11 bases between them. CDR3 length: 15 residues.

V is TRBV5-1 and J is TRBJ2-5; TRBD2 matches at 8 bases. V lost 4 bases, J lost 1 base, and 3 bases stayed unmatched. Germline V gene data show CDR1 as SGHRS and CDR2 as YFSETQ. This CDR3 comprises 14 residues. This CDR3 reads CASSPGGAQETQYF. The CDR3, as DNA: TGCGCCAGCAGCCCCGGGGGGGCCCAAGAGACCCAGTACTTC. Combining the CDR3 with reference TRBV5-1 and TRBJ2-5 gives the whole variable domain KAGVTQTPRYLIKTRGQQVTLSCSPISGHRSVSWYQQTPGQGLQFLFEYFSETQRNKGNFPGRFSGRQFSNSRSEMNVSTLELGDSALYLCASSPGGAQETQYFGPGTRLLVL.

Regarding this clone: A junction end diverges from the germline sequence, so it may reflect a read error. V gene TRBV4-1 combines with J gene TRBJ1-5; 8 bases are shared with TRBD1. Germline CDR1 and CDR2: MGHRA and YSYEKL. The CDR3 is made up of 15 amino acids. CDR3 sequence reads: CASSQLAGGKQPQHF. Here the CDR3 DNA reads TGCGCCAGCAGCCAACTCGCAGGGGGCAAACAGCCCCAGCATTTT.

J is TRBJ1-1 and V is TRBV18; 7 nucleotides align to TRBD1. The CDR3 has 15 residues. Germline CDR1 and CDR2: KGHSH and LQKENI. Trimming cost V 3 bases and J 4 bases; bases outside gene matches: 8. This CDR3 is CASSPEGAAITEAFF. The CDR3 region has the DNA TGTGCCAGCTCACCTGAGGGGGCGGCGATCACTGAAGCTTTCTTT. Based on the CDR3 plus reference TRBV18 and TRBJ1-1, the full variable domain is NAGVMQNPRHLVRRRGQEARLRCSPMKGHSHVYWYRQLPEEGLKFMVYLQKENIIDESGMPKERFSAEFPKEGPSILRIQQVVRGDSAAYFCASSPEGAAITEAFFGQGTRLTVV.

The V call is TRBV3-1 (or the pseudogene TRBV3-2), the J call TRBJ2-5; possible D gene TRBD1, 6 bases. This CDR3 region has 15 residues. Germline V gives CDR1 LGHDT, CDR2 YNNKEL (reference sequence). The ends were cut back, 0 bases at V and 4 bases at J, with 12 bases in the middle. The CDR3 DNA reads as TGTGCCAGCAGCCAAGATCGAGGGGGTCTAGAGACCCAGTACTTC. Translated: CASSQDRGGLETQYF.

The chain joins TRBV30 to TRBJ1-2, with D perhaps matching TRBD1 (5 bases). The V gene lost 2 bases and the J gene lost 0 bases, with 16 bases spanning the gap. Germline values: CDR1 GTSNPN, CDR2 SVGIG (reference sequence). The CDR3 consists of 16 residues. In DNA, the CDR3 is TGTGCCTGGAGTCAGTCAGGGTGGGCAGCTAACTATGGCTACACCTTC. Translation gives CAWSQSGWAANYGYTF.